What follows are 26 T cell receptor beta chains derived from one specimen sequenced in a study of lymphopenia after photon versus proton radiotherapy. Only in-frame clones appear in the TCRdb table, and some are missing; sequencing was by immunoSEQ multiplex PCR. The data contain roughly 150,000 clones, more than 85% of them singletons. This specimen was peripheral blood, taken from a patient treated with photon-based radiotherapy. The receptor source for this set is a man aged 45-60 years with gastric cancer.

The rearrangement links TRBV13 to TRBJ2-2; a weak D match, TRBD1 (6 bases). This CDR3 has 14 residues. Germline CDR1 reads PRHDT; CDR2 reads FYEKMQ (reference sequence). Trimming cost V 3 bases and J 7 bases, with 12 bases left between them. CDR3 region: CASSLPQGSGELFF. CDR3 in DNA: TGTGCCAGCAGCTTGCCCCAGGGGAGCGGGGAGCTGTTTTTT.

The genes are TRBV9 and TRBJ2-1; a possible D gene is TRBD2 (7 bases). Germline values: CDR1 SGDLS, CDR2 YYNGEE. The length of the CDR3 is 16 residues. The V end lost 3 bases, the J end lost 1 base, and 14 bases lay between the germline ends. The CDR3 protein is CASSARGAGSYNEQFF. The DNA for the CDR3 is TGTGCCAGCAGCGCCCGGGGGGCGGGATCCTACAATGAGCAGTTCTTC. The entire variable domain, with the rest obtained from reference TRBV9 and TRBJ2-1, is as follows: DSGVTQTPKHLITATGQRVTLRCSPRSGDLSVYWYQQSLDQGLQFLIQYYNGEERAKGNILERFSAQQFPDLHSELNLSSLELGDSALYFCASSARGAGSYNEQFFGPGTRLTVL.

The J gene is TRBJ2-7, the V gene TRBV6-1; possibly TRBD1 for D (5 bases). Germline-derived CDR1 and CDR2 are MNHNS and SASEGT. V was pared by 3 bases and J by 4 bases, with 10 bases between. This CDR3 region has 13 residues. The CDR3 nucleotides are TGTGCCAGCAGTGATGCAGGGATATACGAGCAGTACTTC. Translating gives CASSDAGIYEQYF.

The chain links TRBV7-9 to TRBJ2-1; no definite D call. V was shortened by 2 bases and J by 8 bases, with 16 bases between the two germline ends. Germline assignment: CDR1 SEHNR and CDR2 FQNEAQ (reference sequence). The CDR3 has 15 amino acids. CDR3 amino acids: CASSLPGNRFYEQFF. The CDR3 DNA sequence: TGTGCCAGCAGCTTACCCGGAAATAGATTCTATGAGCAGTTCTTC.

The CDR3 reads CAWRRTGAHGYTF. CDR3 DNA sequence: TGTGCCTGGAGAAGGACAGGGGCGCATGGCTACACCTTC. The chain carries TRBV30 and TRBJ1-2, with 9 bases aligning to TRBD1. Germline assignment: CDR1 GTSNPN and CDR2 SVGIG (reference sequence). With V trimmed by 3 bases and J by 6 bases, 5 bases remained unmatched. This CDR3 contains 13 residues.

V usage is TRBV18 and J usage is TRBJ2-5; D not certain. The CDR3 runs to 12 residues. V was cut by 3 bases and J by 4 bases, with 6 bases left in between. The germline V gene encodes CDR1 KGHSH and CDR2 LQKENI. The CDR3 is CASSPKGETQYF. The CDR3 DNA is TGTGCCAGCTCACCTAAGGGAGAGACCCAGTACTTC.

This chain joins TRBV5-4 and TRBJ2-7; 15 bases match TRBD2. The CDR3 totals 20 residues. V trimming: 4 bases; J trimming: 4 bases; junction bases outside the gene matches: 18. The germline CDR1 and CDR2 sequences are SGHNT and YYREEE (reference sequence). CDR3 loop: CASSPRAGGGLAGGDYEQYF. The CDR3 DNA sequence: TGTGCCAGCAGCCCCCGGGCAGGGGGCGGACTAGCGGGAGGGGATTACGAGCAGTACTTC.

The chain employs TRBV18 and TRBJ2-7; tentatively, D is TRBD1 (5 bases). Trimming stripped 5 bases from V and 5 bases from J, with 13 bases between. CDR1 and CDR2 from the germline V gene are KGHSH and LQKENI. CDR3 length: 13 residues. CDR3 in amino acids: CASSAVRQNEQYF. The DNA of the CDR3 is TGTGCCAGCTCAGCCGTAAGACAGAACGAGCAGTACTTC. The whole variable domain, filled in from reference TRBV18 and TRBJ2-7, reads NAGVMQNPRHLVRRRGQEARLRCSPMKGHSHVYWYRQLPEEGLKFMVYLQKENIIDESGMPKERFSAEFPKEGPSILRIQQVVRGDSAAYFCASSAVRQNEQYFGPGTRLTVT.

The chain has TRBV7-2 and TRBJ2-1, with D perhaps given as TRBD1 or TRBD2 (5 bases each). Trimming took off 3 bases at V and 4 bases at J, with 16 bases between the two ends. CDR3 size: 16 residues. CDR1 SGHTA and CDR2 FQGNSA come from the germline V gene. The CDR3 here is CASSFSSFGAYNEQFF. CDR3 in DNA: TGTGCCAGCAGCTTTTCTTCTTTCGGGGCATACAATGAGCAGTTCTTC.

The chain employs TRBV5-8 and TRBJ1-1; D remains ambiguous. The CDR3 is 11 residues long. The V end lost 1 base, the J end lost 6 bases, and 4 bases lay between the germline ends. Germline lookup yields CDR1 SGHTS and CDR2 YDEGEE. Here the CDR3 reads CASSLRSEAFF. The CDR3 DNA sequence: TGTGCCAGCAGCTTGAGGTCTGAAGCTTTCTTT.

This chain connects TRBV4-2 to TRBJ2-2; tentative D call: TRBD1 (6 bases). CDR1 is LGHNA and CDR2 is YNFKEQ in the germline V gene. This CDR3 has 14 residues. Trimming shortened V by 5 bases and J by 0 bases, and 7 bases separated the two germline ends. CDR3 DNA sequence: TGTGCCAGCAGCTACAGGGCGAACACCGGGGAGCTGTTTTTT. The encoded protein is CASSYRANTGELFF.

The rearrangement uses TRBV27 and TRBJ2-1, with 11 positions matching TRBD2. The CDR3 is 18 amino acids. With V trimmed by 2 bases and J by 2 bases, 8 bases remained unmatched. The germline CDR1 and CDR2 sequences are MNHEY and SMNVEV (reference sequence). The CDR3 region is CASSLRSTSGTTYNEQFF. The DNA of the CDR3 is TGTGCCAGCAGTTTAAGGTCGACTAGCGGGACTACCTACAATGAGCAGTTCTTC.

CDR3 sequence: CASSKGQGWTEAFF. The CDR3 DNA sequence: TGTGCCAGTAGTAAAGGACAGGGGTGGACTGAAGCTTTCTTT. The chain employs TRBV19 and TRBJ1-1; 9 nucleotides line up with TRBD1. The germline gives CDR1 LNHDA, CDR2 SQIVND (reference sequence). This CDR3 spans 14 amino acids. The junction had 5 bases not matched to a gene; V was cut back by 4 bases and J by 5 bases.

The J gene is TRBJ1-2, the V gene TRBV6-1; 7 bases line up with TRBD1. Germline V CDR1 and CDR2: MNHNS, SASEGT. CDR3 length: 16 amino acids. V dropped 4 bases and J dropped 0; count of bases not matched to a gene: 8. The CDR3 protein is CASSVRTGLANYGYTF. DNA of the CDR3: TGTGCCAGCAGTGTCCGGACAGGCTTAGCTAACTATGGCTACACCTTC.

In DNA form, the CDR3 reads TGTGCCAGCAGTCTAGGGCAGGGGGCCTGGTACGAGCAGTACTTC. It encodes CASSLGQGAWYEQYF. This chain uses TRBV6-5 with TRBJ2-7; 8 nucleotides match TRBD1. This CDR3 spans 15 amino acids. V was pared by 5 bases and J by 4 bases, with 10 bases of the junction left unmatched. Germline-derived CDR1 and CDR2 are MNHEY and SVGAGI.

The chain recombines TRBV6-1 with TRBJ1-4, with D maybe TRBD1 (6 bases). CDR1 and CDR2 (germline): MNHNS, SASEGT. Trimming shortened V by 1 base and J by 5 bases, and 20 bases separated the two germline ends. This CDR3 has 18 residues. In nucleotides, the CDR3 is TGTGCCAGCAGTGAAGTGTTCCGAGGGACACTACAAAATGAAAAACTGTTTTTT. This gives the protein CASSEVFRGTLQNEKLFF.

V gene TRBV5-1 combines with J gene TRBJ2-6; tentatively, D is TRBD2 (6 bases). Between the trimmed V and J ends, which lost 4 bases and 2 bases, there was a span of 19 bases. Per the germline V gene, CDR1 is SGHRS and CDR2 is YFSETQ. CDR3 length: 18 amino acids. CDR3 protein: CASSLSGASVTGANVLTF. Here the CDR3 DNA reads TGCGCCAGCAGCCTATCCGGGGCTAGCGTAACTGGGGCCAACGTCCTGACTTTC. Full variable domain (outside the CDR3, taken from reference TRBV5-1 and TRBJ2-6): KAGVTQTPRYLIKTRGQQVTLSCSPISGHRSVSWYQQTPGQGLQFLFEYFSETQRNKGNFPGRFSGRQFSNSRSEMNVSTLELGDSALYLCASSLSGASVTGANVLTFGAGSRLTVL.

V gene TRBV6-5 combines with J gene TRBJ2-7; 8 positions match TRBD2. The CDR3 is 14 amino acids. Germline V lookup: CDR1 MNHEY, CDR2 SVGAGI. The V gene end was trimmed by 6 bases and the J gene end by 1 base; junction bases not matched to a gene: 5. The CDR3: CASSLAGISYEQYF. The CDR3 bases are TGTGCCAGCAGCTTAGCGGGAATATCCTACGAGCAGTACTTC.

This clone was counted only a few times. J is TRBJ2-7 and V is TRBV2; TRBD1 matches at 7 bases. V lost 8 bases to trimming and J lost 3 bases; unmatched junction nucleotides: 4. CDR1 and CDR2 from the germline V gene are SNHLY and FYNNEI. The CDR3 has 12 amino acids. The CDR3: CASGRQGYEQYF. CDR3 nucleotide sequence: TGTGCCAGCGGACGACAGGGCTACGAGCAGTACTTC.

This clone was detected a few times. The rearrangement links TRBV2 to TRBJ2-2; D is unresolved. The ends were cut back, 3 bases at V and 1 base at J, with 6 bases in the middle. The CDR3 has 14 amino acids. CDR1 and CDR2 from the germline V gene are SNHLY and FYNNEI. As DNA, the CDR3 is TGTGCCAGCAGTGAGAGGAGGAACACCGGGGAGCTGTTTTTT. Protein: CASSERRNTGELFF.

The chain has TRBV10-3 and TRBJ2-1, with D hard to call. Deletions cut 8 bases from V and 8 bases from J, with 7 bases between. CDR1 and CDR2 (germline): ENHRY, SYGVKD. This CDR3 comprises 10 residues. The CDR3 DNA reads TGTGCCATCGGTTCCTATGAGCAGTTCTTC. Its translation: CAIGSYEQFF.

CDR3 DNA: TGTGCCAGCAGCCCGGACAGGGGGCTTCGCGAGCAGTACTTC. Translation gives CASSPDRGLREQYF. The chain carries TRBV7-9 and TRBJ2-7, with 11 bases aligning to TRBD1. The CDR3 runs to 14 residues. V lost 5 bases to trimming and J lost 6 bases; unmatched junction nucleotides: 6. The germline gives CDR1 SEHNR, CDR2 FQNEAQ (reference sequence). Full variable domain (rest looked up from reference TRBV7-9 and TRBJ2-7): DTGVSQNPRHKITKRGQNVTFRCDPISEHNRLYWYRQTLGQGPEFLTYFQNEAQLEKSRLLSDRFSAERPKGSFSTLEIQRTEQGDSAMYLCASSPDRGLREQYFGPGTRLTVT.

This chain uses TRBV20-1 with TRBJ2-5; D assignment may be TRBD1 or TRBD2 (5 bases each). CDR3 length equals 11 residues. Germline V lookup: CDR1 DFQATT, CDR2 SNEGSKA (reference sequence). V was shortened by 8 bases and J by 3 bases, with 10 bases between the two germline ends. The CDR3 DNA reads TGCAGTCCGGGACGCAAAGAGACCCAGTACTTC. Residues: CSPGRKETQYF.

This clone was observed a handful of times. The chain has TRBV2 and TRBJ2-7; D remains ambiguous. V shed 3 bases and J shed 9 bases, with 12 bases lying between them. The CDR3 loop spans 12 amino acids. The germline V gene has CDR1 SNHLY and CDR2 FYNNEI. The CDR3 DNA reads TGTGCCAGCAGTGAGGGCCCTCTAAGGCAGTACTTC. Translation gives CASSEGPLRQYF. Combining the CDR3 with reference TRBV2 and TRBJ2-7 gives the whole variable domain EPEVTQTPSHQVTQMGQEVILRCVPISNHLYFYWYRQILGQKVEFLVSFYNNEISEKSEIFDDQFSVERPDGSNFTLKIRSTKLEDSAMYFCASSEGPLRQYFGPGTRLTVT.

The chain employs TRBV6-1 and TRBJ2-7, with TRBD2 as a possible D gene (5 bases). Germline CDR1 and CDR2: MNHNS and SASEGT. The CDR3 extends over 12 amino acids. V lost 5 bases, J lost 6 bases, and 11 bases lay in between. The CDR3 nucleotides are TGTGCCAGCAGTCCCCTAGCCGGCGAGCAGTACTTC. Its translation is CASSPLAGEQYF.

The gene calls are TRBV5-5 and TRBJ2-1; possibly TRBD1 for D (5 bases). V lost 2 bases and J 2 bases, leaving 8 bases between the germline ends. This CDR3 region has 14 residues. The germline gives CDR1 SGHKS, CDR2 YYEKEE (reference sequence). CDR3: CASSFGAPYNEQFF. The CDR3 region has the DNA TGTGCCAGCAGCTTTGGGGCCCCCTACAATGAGCAGTTCTTC. Complete variable domain (other parts from reference TRBV5-5 and TRBJ2-1): DAGVTQSPTHLIKTRGQQVTLRCSPISGHKSVSWYQQVLGQGPQFIFQYYEKEERGRGNFPDRFSARQFPNYSSELNVNALLLGDSALYLCASSFGAPYNEQFFGPGTRLTVL.